This TCR beta chain was observed in a study of shared clonotypes between healthy human individuals. Libraries were prepared by immunoSEQ multiplex PCR; TCRdb keeps only in-frame clonotypes and omits some of them. The repertoire has about 1.5 million clones, roughly 96% of them found once; the top ten carry 0.95% to 1.5%. Sequencing was done on a sample of naive CD4+ T cells sorted from blood. Regarding subset: CD45RA+ positively selected. The receptor was isolated from a man younger than 45 in good health.

DNA for the CDR3: TGTGCCAGCAGTGTAGGGACTAGCGGGAGCAATGAGCAGTTCTTC. It codes for CASSVGTSGSNEQFF. The chain carries TRBV2 and TRBJ2-1; 14 positions match TRBD2. The V gene's germline CDR1 is SNHLY and CDR2 FYNNEI. V lost 4 bases to trimming and J lost 6 bases; unmatched junction nucleotides: 2. There are 15 residues in the CDR3.